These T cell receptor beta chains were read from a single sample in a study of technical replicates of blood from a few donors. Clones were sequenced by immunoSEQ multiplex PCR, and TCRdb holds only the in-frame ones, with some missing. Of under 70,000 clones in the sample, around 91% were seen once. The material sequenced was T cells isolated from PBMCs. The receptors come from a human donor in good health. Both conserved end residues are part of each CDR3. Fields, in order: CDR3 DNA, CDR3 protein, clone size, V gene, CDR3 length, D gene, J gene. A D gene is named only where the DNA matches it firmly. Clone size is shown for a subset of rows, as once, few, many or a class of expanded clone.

DNA: TGTGCCAGCTCGGGTGGAGTCACTGAAGCTTTCTTT
CDR3: CASSGGVTEAFF
size: -
V: TRBV18
length: 12
D: -
J: TRBJ1-1

DNA: TGTGCCAGCAGTCCACCCCGTTGGGGGCGGAACACTGAAGCTTTCTTT
CDR3: CASSPPRWGRNTEAFF
size: -
V: TRBV28
length: 16
D: -
J: TRBJ1-1

DNA: TGCAGCGTCTTAAAGGACAGCCTTTCAACTAATGAAAAACTGTTTTTT
CDR3: CSVLKDSLSTNEKLFF
size: once
V: TRBV29-1
length: 16
D: -
J: TRBJ1-4

DNA: TGTGCCAGCAGCTTGGACTTCACCCAGCCCCAGCATTTT
CDR3: CASSLDFTQPQHF
size: -
V: TRBV5-5
length: 13
D: -
J: TRBJ1-5

DNA: TGCGCCAGCAGCTCCATCGGACAGGGTGTAGATACGCAGTATTTT
CDR3: CASSSIGQGVDTQYF
size: -
V: TRBV5-1
length: 15
D: TRBD1
J: TRBJ2-3

DNA: TGTGCCAGCTCACCCTCACTAGCGGGAGACTACAATGAGCAGTTCTTC
CDR3: CASSPSLAGDYNEQFF
size: -
V: TRBV18
length: 16
D: TRBD2
J: TRBJ2-1

DNA: TGTGCCAGCAGCCCCTGGACAGGGGTAGAGGTATATGAGCAGTTCTTC
CDR3: CASSPWTGVEVYEQFF
size: -
V: TRBV5-4
length: 16
D: TRBD1
J: TRBJ2-1

DNA: TGTGCCAGCAGCCTAAAAGGGGGCAGCTCCTACGAGCAGTACTTC
CDR3: CASSLKGGSSYEQYF
size: -
V: TRBV11-3
length: 15
D: TRBD1
J: TRBJ2-7

DNA: TGTGCCAGTAGTGACGCCGGGACAGAAGGACTAGCGGAGATCACAGATACGCAGTATTTT
CDR3: CASSDAGTEGLAEITDTQYF
size: -
V: TRBV19
length: 20
D: TRBD2
J: TRBJ2-3

DNA: TGTGCCACCAGCAGAGATTCGAGACTAGACTACGAGCAGTACTTC
CDR3: CATSRDSRLDYEQYF
size: -
V: TRBV15
length: 15
D: -
J: TRBJ2-7

DNA: TGTGCCAGCAGTTTCCAATCCGGGACAGACTACGAGCAGTACTTC
CDR3: CASSFQSGTDYEQYF
size: -
V: TRBV6-5
length: 15
D: TRBD1
J: TRBJ2-7

DNA: TGTGCCAGCAGCTTATCTTTCTCCTACGAGCAGTACTTC
CDR3: CASSLSFSYEQYF
size: -
V: TRBV7-2
length: 13
D: -
J: TRBJ2-7

DNA: TGTGCCAGCAGACCAGGGTTAGTCGGGAACACTGAAGCTTTCTTT
CDR3: CASRPGLVGNTEAFF
size: -
V: TRBV9
length: 15
D: -
J: TRBJ1-1